This T cell receptor (beta chain) was retrieved from a study of cytotoxic CD8 clonotypes in ibrutinib-treated CLL. Study in general: The patients, roughly twelve relapsed/refractory and approximately 15 treatment-naive, included about 18 who were IGHV unmutated.

Profiled with immunoSEQ multiplex PCR; TCRdb holds only in-frame clones, not every one. The table lists hundreds of thousands of clones, around 75% of them singletons. The V end lost 5 bases, the J end lost 6 bases, and 20 bases lay between the germline ends. Germline CDR1 is SGHRS and CDR2 is YFSETQ. The CDR3 contains 15 residues. The V gene is TRBV5-1, the J gene TRBJ1-1; D possibly corresponds to TRBD1 (5 bases). The sample was PBMCs, taken after 12 months of ibrutinib treatment. This TCR derives from a human donor with chronic lymphocytic leukemia. The CDR3 protein is CASRSTTGLKAEAFF. For the CDR3, the DNA is TGCGCCAGCAGGTCAACTACGGGACTCAAGGCTGAAGCTTTCTTT.